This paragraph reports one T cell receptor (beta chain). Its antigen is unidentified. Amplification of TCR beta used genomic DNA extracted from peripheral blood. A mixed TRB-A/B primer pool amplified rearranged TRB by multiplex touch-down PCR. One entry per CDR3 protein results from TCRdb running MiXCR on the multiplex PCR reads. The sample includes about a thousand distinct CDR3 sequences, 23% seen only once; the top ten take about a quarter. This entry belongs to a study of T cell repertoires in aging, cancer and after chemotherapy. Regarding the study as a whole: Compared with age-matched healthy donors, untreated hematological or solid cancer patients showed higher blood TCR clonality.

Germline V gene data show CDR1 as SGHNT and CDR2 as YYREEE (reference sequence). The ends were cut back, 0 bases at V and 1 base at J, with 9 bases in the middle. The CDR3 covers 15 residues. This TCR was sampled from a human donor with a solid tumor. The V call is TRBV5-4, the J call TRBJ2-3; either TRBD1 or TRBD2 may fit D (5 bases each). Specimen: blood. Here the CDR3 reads CASSLDLGGTDTQYF. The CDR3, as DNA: TGTGCCAGCAGCTTGGATTTGGGGGGCACAGATACGCAGTATTTT.